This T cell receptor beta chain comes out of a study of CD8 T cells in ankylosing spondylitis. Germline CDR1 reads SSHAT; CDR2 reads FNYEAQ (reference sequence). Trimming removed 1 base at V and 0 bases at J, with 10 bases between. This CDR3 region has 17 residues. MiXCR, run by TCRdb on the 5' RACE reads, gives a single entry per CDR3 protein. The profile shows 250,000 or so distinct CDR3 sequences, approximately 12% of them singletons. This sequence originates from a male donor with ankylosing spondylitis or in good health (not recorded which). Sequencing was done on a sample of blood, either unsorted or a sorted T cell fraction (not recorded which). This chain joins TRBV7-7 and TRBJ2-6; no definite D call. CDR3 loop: CASSLGPIHSGANVLTF. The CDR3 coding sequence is TGTGCCAGCAGCTTAGGTCCGATCCACTCTGGGGCCAACGTCCTGACTTTC.